Below are 10 T cell receptor beta chains sequenced from a single sample in a study of early T cells in non-severe SARS-CoV-2 infection. TCRdb processed the 5' RACE reads anew with MiXCR; each CDR3 protein has one entry. The table has approximately 42,000 distinct CDR3 sequences, 5.5% to 6.5% seen once. Sequenced: whole blood. Receptor source: an adult who was a healthcare worker with PCR-confirmed SARS-CoV-2 infection or an uninfected control (not recorded which).

This clonotype appeared many times. V is TRBV11-2 and J is TRBJ2-3; no clear D gene. The CDR3 totals 13 residues. Germline loops: CDR1 SGHAT, CDR2 FQNNGV. Trimming took off 0 bases at V and 6 bases at J, with 7 bases between the two ends. CDR3 amino acids: CASSLDLTDTQYF. CDR3 nucleotides: TGTGCCAGCAGCTTAGATCTCACGGATACGCAGTATTTT. The whole variable domain, filled in from reference TRBV11-2 and TRBJ2-3, reads EAGVAQSPRYKIIEKRQSVAFWCNPISGHATLYWYQQILGQGPKLLIQFQNNGVVDDSQLPKDRFSAERLKGVDSTLKIQPAKLEDSAVYLCASSLDLTDTQYFGPGTRLTVL.

This clonotype turned up a few times. The chain employs TRBV3-1 and TRBJ2-7; TRBD1 aligns across 8 bases. The CDR3 contains 14 residues. J was trimmed by 3 bases and V by 3 bases; bases with no gene match: 4. CDR1 LGHDT and CDR2 YNNKEL come from the germline V gene (reference sequence). The CDR3 region is CASSHGTGDYEQYF. CDR3 DNA: TGTGCCAGCAGCCACGGGACAGGAGACTACGAGCAGTACTTC.

J is TRBJ2-7 and V is TRBV29-1; D is uncertain. V lost 0 bases to trimming and J lost 5 bases, with 11 bases between them. CDR1 SQVTM and CDR2 ANQGSEA come from the germline V gene. The CDR3 runs to 13 residues. CDR3 protein: CSVEEGFSNEQYF. The CDR3, as DNA: TGCAGCGTTGAAGAAGGGTTCTCTAACGAGCAGTACTTC.

This clonotype was detected ten times or more. The V and J genes are TRBV5-1 and TRBJ2-5; a possible D gene is TRBD1 (5 bases). The V gene lost 0 bases and the J gene lost 0 bases, with 12 bases spanning the gap. Germline CDR1 is SGHRS and CDR2 is YFSETQ. This CDR3 is 16 amino acids long. The CDR3 nucleotides read TGCGCCAGCAGCTTGGTTGTAGGGGCGAACCAAGAGACCCAGTACTTC. Translating gives CASSLVVGANQETQYF.

The CDR3 reads CASSPTPSTQYF. The CDR3 DNA reads TGTGCCAGCAGCCCGACCCCTAGCACGCAGTATTTT. This chain links TRBV14 with TRBJ2-3; maybe TRBD2 (5 bases). Germline CDR1 and CDR2: SGHDN and FVKESK. V dropped 4 bases and J dropped 9 bases, with 11 bases sitting between them. This CDR3 has 12 amino acids.

This clonotype has a handful of counts. The rearrangement links TRBV14 to TRBJ2-1; tentative D call: TRBD2 (6 bases). Germline loops: CDR1 SGHDN, CDR2 FVKESK. The CDR3 loop spans 16 amino acids. V was trimmed by 1 base and J by 6 bases, leaving 16 bases between them. The chain's CDR3 is CASSQAWLLTSNEQFF. For the CDR3, the DNA is TGTGCCAGCAGCCAAGCTTGGCTTCTGACTAGCAATGAGCAGTTCTTC.

This clonotype appeared a few times. The chain couples TRBV7-9 to TRBJ2-1, with D tentatively TRBD1 (5 bases). V gave up 3 bases and J gave up 0 bases, with 6 bases separating them. This CDR3 has 14 residues. CDR1 and CDR2 from the germline V gene are SEHNR and FQNEAQ (reference sequence). CDR3 nucleotide sequence: TGTGCCAGCAGCTTGACAGTCTCCTACAATGAGCAGTTCTTC. It yields the protein CASSLTVSYNEQFF. Variable domain in full (rest from reference TRBV7-9 and TRBJ2-1): DTGVSQNPRHKITKRGQNVTFRCDPISEHNRLYWYRQTLGQGPEFLTYFQNEAQLEKSRLLSDRFSAERPKGSFSTLEIQRTEQGDSAMYLCASSLTVSYNEQFFGPGTRLTVL.

This clonotype was detected many times. Relative to the germline gene, one junction end is altered; a read error may explain this. J is TRBJ2-3 and V is TRBV11-2; D might be TRBD2 (5 bases). Germline V gene lookup returns CDR1 SGHAT and CDR2 FQNNGV. This CDR3 region has 12 residues. In DNA, the CDR3 is TGTGCCAGCAGCTTAGATCGGGATACGCAGTTTTTT. Translation: CASSLDRDTQFF.

This clonotype was observed a few times. V is TRBV2 and J is TRBJ2-7, with TRBD1 matching 9 bases. Germline values: CDR1 SNHLY, CDR2 FYNNEI. V dropped 5 bases and J dropped 5; count of bases not matched to a gene: 4. This CDR3 comprises 13 residues. CDR3 protein: CASSPTGGNEQYF. DNA for the CDR3: TGTGCCAGCAGTCCGACAGGGGGAAACGAGCAGTACTTC.

This clonotype was seen ten or more times. The chain carries TRBV6-5 and TRBJ1-1; 7 bases are a match to TRBD1. Trimming cost V 11 bases and J 6 bases; bases outside gene matches: 12. The CDR3 runs to 13 residues. CDR1 MNHEY and CDR2 SVGAGI come from the germline V gene. The CDR3 sequence is CAAFRDRGAEAFF. CDR3 nucleotides: TGTGCCGCCTTCCGGGACAGAGGCGCTGAAGCTTTCTTT.